These T cell receptor beta chains were read from a single sample in a study of blood T cell repertoires in COVID-19. Sequencing was performed with immunoSEQ multiplex PCR; in TCRdb, only in-frame clones are kept and a portion is missing. This sample carries over 40,000 clones, over 80% of them seen once, and the ten largest clones take roughly 17%. Input material: peripheral blood. All receptors derive from a middle-aged man with acute or convalescent COVID-19. The CDR3 runs from the conserved cysteine through the conserved F or W. A D gene is named only where the DNA matches it firmly. Clone size, where shown, is once, few, many, or a class for clones that have expanded.

CDR3nt | CDR3aa | j_gene | abundance | v_gene | d_gene
TGCAGTGCTACCAGCGAGTACGTAGCTTTCTTT | CSATSEYVAFF | TRBJ1-1 | NA | TRBV20-1 | NA
TGTGCCAGCAGCTTGTGGGGGCTTGGCTATGGCTACACCTTC | CASSLWGLGYGYTF | TRBJ1-2 | NA | TRBV5-4 | NA
TGTGCCAGCAAGCAGCGGGAGGGCAAGGGTACGCAGTATTTT | CASKQREGKGTQYF | TRBJ2-3 | NA | TRBV2 | TRBD2
TGTGCCAGCAGCACTCGGGAGGGCCCCGGGGAGCTGTTTTTT | CASSTREGPGELFF | TRBJ2-2 | NA | TRBV11-3 | TRBD2
TGCGCCAGCAGCTTGGCGGCGGGTGGGAACTCTGGAAACACCATATATTTT | CASSLAAGGNSGNTIYF | TRBJ1-3 | few | TRBV5-1 | NA
TGTGCCAGCAGCTTGCTCGACACTGAAGCTTTCTTT | CASSLLDTEAFF | TRBJ1-1 | NA | TRBV5-6 | NA
TGCAGCGTTAACAGGGCCTTGAACACTGAAGCTTTCTTT | CSVNRALNTEAFF | TRBJ1-1 | NA | TRBV29-1 | NA
TGTGCCAGTAGTATAGACCTCCTTAGGGCGGGAGCTGAAGAGCAGTACTTC | CASSIDLLRAGAEEQYF | TRBJ2-7 | NA | TRBV19 | TRBD2
TGTGCCAGCAGTGCCGGTTTTGAGGAGCAGTACTTC | CASSAGFEEQYF | TRBJ2-7 | NA | TRBV2 | NA
TGTGCCAGCAGTAACAGGGTAAACTCTGGAAACACCATATATTTT | CASSNRVNSGNTIYF | TRBJ1-3 | NA | TRBV6-5 | NA
TGCGCCAGCAGCTTGAGCTCAGGGGACGAGCAGTACTTC | CASSLSSGDEQYF | TRBJ2-7 | NA | TRBV5-1 | NA
TGTGCCAGCAGTGGTTTGGAGTGGGGGGGCAATGAGCAGTTCTTC | CASSGLEWGGNEQFF | TRBJ2-1 | NA | TRBV2 | TRBD2
TGCGCCAGCAAACAGCGGGGTAGCAATCAGCCCCAGCATTTT | CASKQRGSNQPQHF | TRBJ1-5 | NA | TRBV23-1 | NA
TGTGCCAGCCGATCAGGGGGGCTAAGAGGTTATGGCTACACCTTC | CASRSGGLRGYGYTF | TRBJ1-2 | NA | TRBV5-4 | TRBD1
TGTGCCAGCAGCTTAACGGGGGGTTACGGTCGGAATGAGCAGTTCTTC | CASSLTGGYGRNEQFF | TRBJ2-1 | NA | TRBV7-9 | TRBD2
TGTGCCAGCAGTGAACGGCCGGGACAGGGTAATGAAAAACTGTTTTTT | CASSERPGQGNEKLFF | TRBJ1-4 | NA | TRBV6-1 | TRBD1
TGTGCCAGCAGTATACAGGGCAGAAGCGCTGAAGCTTTCTTT | CASSIQGRSAEAFF | TRBJ1-1 | NA | TRBV2 | NA
TGTGCCAGCAACCCCCAGGGGGCTGCTAATGAAAAACTGTTTTTT | CASNPQGAANEKLFF | TRBJ1-4 | NA | TRBV2 | TRBD1
TGCGCCAGCAGCGGGGGCAGGGGGAGCACAGATACGCAGTATTTT | CASSGGRGSTDTQYF | TRBJ2-3 | NA | TRBV5-1 | TRBD1
TGTGCCAGCAACGCGGACAGGGCCTTTGGAAACACCATATATTTT | CASNADRAFGNTIYF | TRBJ1-3 | NA | TRBV7-9 | TRBD1
TGCGCCAGCAGCTTCTGGGGGCAGAACACAGATACGCAGTATTTT | CASSFWGQNTDTQYF | TRBJ2-3 | NA | TRBV5-1 | NA
TGTGCCAGCAGCTCCGGACAGGAAAACACCGGGGAGCTGTTTTTT | CASSSGQENTGELFF | TRBJ2-2 | NA | TRBV13 | TRBD1
TGCAGCGTGCTGGGACAGGGCAATCAGCCCCAGCATTTT | CSVLGQGNQPQHF | TRBJ1-5 | NA | TRBV29-1 | TRBD1
TGTGCCAGCAGCGCGACAGTAGCCAAAAACATTCAGTACTTC | CASSATVAKNIQYF | TRBJ2-4 | NA | TRBV9 | NA
TGTGCCAGCAGCCGGGACAGGGGGCGAGAAAAACTGTTTTTT | CASSRDRGREKLFF | TRBJ1-4 | NA | TRBV6-5 | TRBD1
TGTGCCAGCTCTCCCGGGACAGAGTACAATCAGCCCCAGCATTTT | CASSPGTEYNQPQHF | TRBJ1-5 | NA | TRBV18 | TRBD1
TGCGCCAGCAGCTTTACAGGAGACAATCAGCCCCAGCATTTT | CASSFTGDNQPQHF | TRBJ1-5 | NA | TRBV5-1 | NA
TGTGCCAGTAGTCGAGGACAGCTGAACACTGAAGCTTTCTTT | CASSRGQLNTEAFF | TRBJ1-1 | NA | TRBV19 | NA
TGTGCCAGCAGTTTCCAGGGGGTAGTCTCTGGAAACACCATATATTTT | CASSFQGVVSGNTIYF | TRBJ1-3 | NA | TRBV28 | TRBD1
TGCGCCAGCAGCTTGGCCGGGAATAATGAAAAACTGTTTTTT | CASSLAGNNEKLFF | TRBJ1-4 | NA | TRBV5-1 | NA
TGTGCCAGCAGCTTAAAGGGTAGCGGCTACGAGCAGTACTTC | CASSLKGSGYEQYF | TRBJ2-7 | NA | TRBV7-2 | NA
TGTGCCAGCAGCTTAGCACTAGCGGACACCGGGGAGCTGTTTTTT | CASSLALADTGELFF | TRBJ2-2 | once | TRBV11-3 | TRBD2
TGTGCCAGCAGTCGACAGGGAGAAACTGAAGCTTTCTTT | CASSRQGETEAFF | TRBJ1-1 | NA | TRBV12-3/TRBV12-4 | TRBD1
TGTGCCAGCAGCCAAGTTGGGCGGGAGAGGGAGACCCAGTACTTC | CASSQVGRERETQYF | TRBJ2-5 | NA | TRBV14 | TRBD2
TGTGCCAGCAGCAGGGGACTAGCGGGAGGGCCAGATACGCAGTATTTT | CASSRGLAGGPDTQYF | TRBJ2-3 | NA | TRBV9 | TRBD2
TGTGCCAGCAGGCCAGACAGGGGGCGCACTGAAGCTTTCTTT | CASRPDRGRTEAFF | TRBJ1-1 | NA | TRBV6-5 | TRBD1
TGTGCCAGCAGTGCAAGGGGGTCTGGGGCCAACGTCCTGACTTTC | CASSARGSGANVLTF | TRBJ2-6 | NA | TRBV13 | NA
TGTGCATCGGGACTAGGAGGAGTCACCCAGTACTTC | CASGLGGVTQYF | TRBJ2-5 | NA | TRBV19 | TRBD2
TGTGCCAGAGGGACAGGGAACGCGCAGTACTTC | CARGTGNAQYF | TRBJ2-7 | NA | TRBV30 | TRBD1
TGTGCCAGCAGCCAAGATTTCAGGGCTTATGGCTACACCTTC | CASSQDFRAYGYTF | TRBJ1-2 | NA | TRBV4-2 | NA
TGTGCCAGCAGCCAAGGCGCGGTTGGCGGGGCCAACGTCCTGACTTTC | CASSQGAVGGANVLTF | TRBJ2-6 | NA | TRBV3-1/TRBV3-2 | NA
TGTGCTAGTGGTTTGTGGGGGCTCGAGACCCAGTACTTC | CASGLWGLETQYF | TRBJ2-5 | NA | TRBV12-5 | NA
TGTGCCTGGGAACCCCACAGGGTGAACACCGGGGAGCTGTTTTTT | CAWEPHRVNTGELFF | TRBJ2-2 | NA | TRBV30 | NA
TGTGCCAGCAGAGGAAGGGACAGGGTGAACACTGAAGCTTTCTTT | CASRGRDRVNTEAFF | TRBJ1-1 | once | TRBV4-2 | TRBD1
TGCGCCAGCAGCTCGGGACAGCTAAAGACCCAGTACTTC | CASSSGQLKTQYF | TRBJ2-5 | NA | TRBV5-1 | TRBD1
TGTGCCAGCAGCCCCCAGGGGGACACTGAAGCTTTCTTT | CASSPQGDTEAFF | TRBJ1-1 | NA | TRBV9 | TRBD1
TGTGCCAGCAGCCAGGGCCGCGGTGATGCTTTCTTT | CASSQGRGDAFF | TRBJ1-1 | NA | TRBV2 | NA
TGTGCCAGCAGCTTGACAGAGAACTATGGCTACACCTTC | CASSLTENYGYTF | TRBJ1-2 | NA | TRBV7-2 | NA
TGTGCCAGCAGTCTGACAGGGCCCGAGCAGTACTTC | CASSLTGPEQYF | TRBJ2-7 | NA | TRBV25-1 | TRBD1
TGTGCCAGTCAGCAACTTCTCGGGGGGGTCATTGAGACCCAGTACTTC | CASQQLLGGVIETQYF | TRBJ2-5 | NA | TRBV21-1 | NA
TGTGCCAGCAGTGAACGGACACTCAATAATTCACCCCTCCACTTT | CASSERTLNNSPLHF | TRBJ1-6 | NA | TRBV6-1 | NA
TGTGCCACCAATCAGGGGGACAGGGGAGAGACGCAGTACTTC | CATNQGDRGETQYF | TRBJ2-7 | NA | TRBV15 | TRBD1
TGTGCCAGCAGCAAAAGACAGGCGAGTAATGAAAAACTGTTTTTT | CASSKRQASNEKLFF | TRBJ1-4 | NA | TRBV21-1 | NA